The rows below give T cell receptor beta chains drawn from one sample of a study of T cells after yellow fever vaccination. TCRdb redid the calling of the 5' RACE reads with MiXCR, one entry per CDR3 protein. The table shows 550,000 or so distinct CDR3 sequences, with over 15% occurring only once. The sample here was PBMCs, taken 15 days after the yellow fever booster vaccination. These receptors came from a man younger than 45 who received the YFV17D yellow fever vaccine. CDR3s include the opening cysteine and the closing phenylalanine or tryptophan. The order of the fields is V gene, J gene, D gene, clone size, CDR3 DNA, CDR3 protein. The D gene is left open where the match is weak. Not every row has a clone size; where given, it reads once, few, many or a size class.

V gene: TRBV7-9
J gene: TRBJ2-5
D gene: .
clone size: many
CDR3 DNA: TGTGCCAGCAGCTCAAGGAGCGGCGAGACCCAGTACTTC
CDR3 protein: CASSSRSGETQYF

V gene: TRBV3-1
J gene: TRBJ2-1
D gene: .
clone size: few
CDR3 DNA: TGTGCCAGCAGCCAAGGGGGGCGGGATGAGCAGTTCTTC
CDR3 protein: CASSQGGRDEQFF

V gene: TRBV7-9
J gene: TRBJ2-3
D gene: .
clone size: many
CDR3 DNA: TGTGCCAGCAGCTTAGGGAGCGGGAGCACAGATACGCAGTATTTT
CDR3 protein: CASSLGSGSTDTQYF

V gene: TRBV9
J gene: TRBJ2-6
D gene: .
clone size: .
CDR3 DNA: TGTGCCAGCAGCGTTAGGAGATCCGGGGCCAACGTCCTGACTTTC
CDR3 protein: CASSVRRSGANVLTF

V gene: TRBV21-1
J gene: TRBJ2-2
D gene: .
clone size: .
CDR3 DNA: TGTGCCAGCAGCAAAGCTGTAGGATGGAGACAGGGGGCCACCGGGGAGCTGTTTTTT
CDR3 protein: CASSKAVGWRQGATGELFF

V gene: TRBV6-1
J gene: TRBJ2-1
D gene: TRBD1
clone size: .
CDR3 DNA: TGTGCCAGCAGGGGACAGACTTACAATGAGCAGTTCTTC
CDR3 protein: CASRGQTYNEQFF

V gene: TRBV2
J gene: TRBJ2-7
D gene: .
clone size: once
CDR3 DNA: TGTGCCAGCAGTCCCTCCGCCAGGGCCCTCCACTTC
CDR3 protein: CASSPSARALHF

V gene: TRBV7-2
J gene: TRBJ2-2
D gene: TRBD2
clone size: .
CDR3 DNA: TGTGCCAGCAGACGACCGGGACTAGCGGGAGCCGGGGAGCTGTTTTTT
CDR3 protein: CASRRPGLAGAGELFF

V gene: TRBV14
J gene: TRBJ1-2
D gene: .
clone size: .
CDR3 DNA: TGTGCCAGCAGCCAAGAACTGTGGACAGCCAAGACCTTC
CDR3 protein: CASSQELWTAKTF

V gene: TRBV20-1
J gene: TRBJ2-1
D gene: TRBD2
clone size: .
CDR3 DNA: TGCAGTGCTAGAGTCAGCGGGAGTTACAATGAGCAGTTCTTC
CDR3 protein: CSARVSGSYNEQFF

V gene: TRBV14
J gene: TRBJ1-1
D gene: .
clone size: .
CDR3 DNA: TGTGCCAGCAGCCAAGTCGGGCCGGGAGGGGTAGCTTTCTTT
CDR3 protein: CASSQVGPGGVAFF

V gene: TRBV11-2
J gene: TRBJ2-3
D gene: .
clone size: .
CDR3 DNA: TGTGCCAGCAGCTTAACGGCTAGGGATACGCAGTATTTT
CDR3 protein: CASSLTARDTQYF

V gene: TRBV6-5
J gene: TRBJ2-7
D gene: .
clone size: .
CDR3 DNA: TGTGCCAGTAAGGGGTTGACCTACGAGCAGTACTTC
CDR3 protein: CASKGLTYEQYF

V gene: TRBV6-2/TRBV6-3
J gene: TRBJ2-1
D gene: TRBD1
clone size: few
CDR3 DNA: TGTGCCAGCAGTTTTTTGACAGGGGGAAGCGATGAGCAGTTCTTC
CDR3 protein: CASSFLTGGSDEQFF

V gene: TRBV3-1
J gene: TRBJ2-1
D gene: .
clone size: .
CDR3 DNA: TGTGCCAGCAGCCGCCGTGGGGGATACAATGAGCAGTTCTTC
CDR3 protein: CASSRRGGYNEQFF

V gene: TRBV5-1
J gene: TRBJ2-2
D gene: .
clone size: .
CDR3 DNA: TGCGCCAGCAGCTTTGACAGCACCGGGGAGCTGTTTTTT
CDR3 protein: CASSFDSTGELFF

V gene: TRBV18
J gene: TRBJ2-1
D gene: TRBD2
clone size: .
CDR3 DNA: TGTGCCAGCTCAGGTAGCGGGGGCAACAATGAGCAGTTCTTC
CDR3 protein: CASSGSGGNNEQFF

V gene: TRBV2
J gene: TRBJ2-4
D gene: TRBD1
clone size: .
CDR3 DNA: TGTGCCAGCGAACCGGGACAGGGTACCCTAGCCAAAAACATTCAGTACTTC
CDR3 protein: CASEPGQGTLAKNIQYF

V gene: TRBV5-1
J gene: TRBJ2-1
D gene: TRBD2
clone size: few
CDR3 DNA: TGCGCCAGCAGCCCGGGACTATCCTACAATGAGCAGTTCTTC
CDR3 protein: CASSPGLSYNEQFF

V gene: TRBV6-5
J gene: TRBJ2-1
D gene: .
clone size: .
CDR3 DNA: TGTGCCAGCAGTTACCAAACGGGGCAGTCCTACAATGAGCAGTTCTTC
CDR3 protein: CASSYQTGQSYNEQFF

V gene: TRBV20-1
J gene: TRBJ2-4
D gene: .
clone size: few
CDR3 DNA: TGCAGTGCTAGCTCAGGGGGGGACATTCAGTACTTC
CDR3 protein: CSASSGGDIQYF

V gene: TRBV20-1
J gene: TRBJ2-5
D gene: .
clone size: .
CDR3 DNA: TGCAGTGCCCAGATTCGCAGGGAGACCCAGTACTTC
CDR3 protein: CSAQIRRETQYF

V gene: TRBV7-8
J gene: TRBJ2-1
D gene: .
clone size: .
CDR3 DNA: TGTGCCAGCAATTATAACCCAACCACAGCGGAGCTCTACAATGAGCAGTTCTTC
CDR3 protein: CASNYNPTTAELYNEQFF

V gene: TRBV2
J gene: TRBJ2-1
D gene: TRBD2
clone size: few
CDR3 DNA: TGTGCCAGCAGTGATCCCGGGACTAGCGGCTACAATGAGCAGTTCTTC
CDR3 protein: CASSDPGTSGYNEQFF

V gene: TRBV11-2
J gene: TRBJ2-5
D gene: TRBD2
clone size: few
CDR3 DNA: TGTGCCAGCAGCCCAGCTAGCGGGAGAACTAAGGAGACCCAGTACTTC
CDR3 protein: CASSPASGRTKETQYF

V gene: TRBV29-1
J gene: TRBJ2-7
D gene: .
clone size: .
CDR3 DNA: TGCAGCGTTCGTAGGGCAGCGAGTGAGCAGTACTTC
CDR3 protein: CSVRRAASEQYF

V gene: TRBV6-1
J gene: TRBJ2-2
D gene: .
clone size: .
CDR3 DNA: TGTGCCAGCAGATCGCAGGGTGCCGGGGAGCTGTTTTTT
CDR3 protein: CASRSQGAGELFF

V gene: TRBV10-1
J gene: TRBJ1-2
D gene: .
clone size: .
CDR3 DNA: TGCGCCAGCAGTGAGTCGAGGGGGGATGGCTACACCTTC
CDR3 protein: CASSESRGDGYTF

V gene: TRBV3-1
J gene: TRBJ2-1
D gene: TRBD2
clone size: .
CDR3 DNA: TGTGCCAGCGGGCTAGCGGGAGCCAATGAGCAGTTCTTC
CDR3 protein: CASGLAGANEQFF

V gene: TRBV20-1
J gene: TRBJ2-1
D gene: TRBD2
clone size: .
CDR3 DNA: TGCAGTGCTAGATCCGCTAGCGGGAGTAGCGATGAGCAGTTCTTC
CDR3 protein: CSARSASGSSDEQFF

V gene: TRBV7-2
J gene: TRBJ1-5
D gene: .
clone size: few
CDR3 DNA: TGTGCCAGCAGCTCCCCCGGGGGCGGGAATCAGCCCCAGCATTTT
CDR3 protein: CASSSPGGGNQPQHF